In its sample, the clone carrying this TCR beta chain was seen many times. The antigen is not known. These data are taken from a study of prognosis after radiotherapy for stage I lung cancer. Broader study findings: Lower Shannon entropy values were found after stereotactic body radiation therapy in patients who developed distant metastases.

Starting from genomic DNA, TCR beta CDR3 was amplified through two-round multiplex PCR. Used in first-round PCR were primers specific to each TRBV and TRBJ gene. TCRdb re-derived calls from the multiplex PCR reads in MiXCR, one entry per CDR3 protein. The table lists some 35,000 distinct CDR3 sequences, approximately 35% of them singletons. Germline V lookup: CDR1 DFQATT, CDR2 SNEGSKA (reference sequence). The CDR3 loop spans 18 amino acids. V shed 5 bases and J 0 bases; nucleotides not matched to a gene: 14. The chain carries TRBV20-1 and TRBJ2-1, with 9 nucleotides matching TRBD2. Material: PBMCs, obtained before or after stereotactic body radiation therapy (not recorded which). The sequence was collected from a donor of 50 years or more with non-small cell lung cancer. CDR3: CSAPPAGGNPSSYNEQFF. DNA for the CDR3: TGCAGTGCTCCTCCAGCGGGGGGAAACCCAAGCTCCTACAATGAGCAGTTCTTC.